This is a list of T cell receptor beta chains from one sample in a study of cytomegalovirus exposure and HLA in healthy donors. Assay: immunoSEQ multiplex PCR; the TCRdb copy retains only in-frame clones and omits some. The repertoire holds more than 150,000 clones, with around 83% as singletons. Sequencing was performed on PBMCs. Receptors were obtained from a man over 45 in good health and CMV-seronegative. CDR3s include the opening cysteine and the closing phenylalanine or tryptophan. D genes are given only for firm matches. Where a row states a size, it is once, few, many or the class of an expanded clone; other rows omit it.

. TRBJ1-5 . TRBV6-1 CASSEARGLGNQPQHF TGTGCCAGCAGTGAAGCGCGTGGTCTAGGCAATCAGCCCCAGCATTTT
. TRBJ2-1 . TRBV11-2 CASSLAGVSARNEQFF TGTGCCAGCAGCTTAGCAGGGGTATCGGCACGCAATGAGCAGTTCTTC
. TRBJ1-5 . TRBV7-6 CASSLGAGGRYSNQPQHF TGTGCCAGCAGCTTAGGTGCGGGGGGCAGATATAGCAATCAGCCCCAGCATTTT
. TRBJ2-5 . TRBV30 CAWSVGAKTQYF TGTGCCTGGAGTGTCGGTGCGAAGACCCAGTACTTC
. TRBJ1-4 TRBD1 TRBV28 CASHQGGGEKLFF TGTGCCAGCCACCAGGGGGGTGGTGAAAAACTGTTTTTT
. TRBJ1-3 . TRBV7-9 CASSKGVSGNTIYF TGTGCCAGCAGTAAAGGGGTTAGTGGAAACACCATATATTTT
once TRBJ1-2 TRBD1 TRBV28 CASSSSAGGSYGYTF TGTGCCAGCAGTTCCTCGGCAGGGGGTTCATATGGCTACACCTTC
. TRBJ1-1 . TRBV28 CASTRSTAPNTEAFF TGTGCCAGCACCCGATCGACAGCCCCGAACACTGAAGCTTTCTTT
. TRBJ1-5 . TRBV6-5 CASSPDYNQPQHF TGTGCCAGCAGTCCAGATTACAATCAGCCCCAGCATTTT
once TRBJ2-7 . TRBV5-4 CASSLGTGVFYEQYF TGTGCCAGCAGCTTGGGTACAGGTGTTTTCTACGAGCAGTACTTC
. TRBJ1-4 . TRBV27 CASISDRDTPEKLFF TGTGCCAGCATCAGCGACCGGGACACTCCAGAAAAACTGTTTTTT
. TRBJ1-3 . TRBV10-3 CAISEAVFSGNTIYF TGTGCCATCAGTGAGGCGGTTTTCTCTGGAAACACCATATATTTT
. TRBJ1-6 TRBD1 TRBV27 CASRGQFNSPLHF TGTGCCAGCAGGGGACAGTTTAATTCACCCCTCCACTTT
. TRBJ2-5 . TRBV7-9 CASSLFVQETQYF TGTGCCAGCAGCTTATTCGTACAAGAGACCCAGTACTTC